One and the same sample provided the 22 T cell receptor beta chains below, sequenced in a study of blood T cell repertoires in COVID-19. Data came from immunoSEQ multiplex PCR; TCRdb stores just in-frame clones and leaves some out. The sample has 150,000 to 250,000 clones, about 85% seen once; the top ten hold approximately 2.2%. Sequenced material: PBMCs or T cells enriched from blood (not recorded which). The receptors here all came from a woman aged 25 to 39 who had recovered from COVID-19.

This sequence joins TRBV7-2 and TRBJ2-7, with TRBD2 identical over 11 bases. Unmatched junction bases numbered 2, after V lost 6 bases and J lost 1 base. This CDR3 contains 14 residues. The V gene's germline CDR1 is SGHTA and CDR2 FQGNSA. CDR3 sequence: CASRTSGDSYEQYF. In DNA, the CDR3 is TGTGCCAGCAGGACTAGCGGGGATTCCTACGAGCAGTACTTC.

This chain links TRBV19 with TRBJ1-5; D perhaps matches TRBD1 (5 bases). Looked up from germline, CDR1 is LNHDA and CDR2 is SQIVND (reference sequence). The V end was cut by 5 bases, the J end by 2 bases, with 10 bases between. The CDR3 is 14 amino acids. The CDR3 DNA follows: TGTGCCAGTAGTTTCCAGGGCGGCAATCAGCCCCAGCATTTT. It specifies CASSFQGGNQPQHF.

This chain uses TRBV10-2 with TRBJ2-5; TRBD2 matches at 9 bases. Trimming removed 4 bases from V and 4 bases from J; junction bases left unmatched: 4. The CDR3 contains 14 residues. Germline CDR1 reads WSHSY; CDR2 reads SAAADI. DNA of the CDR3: TGCGCCAGCAGTGGCGGGGGGGCCGGAGAGACCCAGTACTTC. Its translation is CASSGGGAGETQYF.

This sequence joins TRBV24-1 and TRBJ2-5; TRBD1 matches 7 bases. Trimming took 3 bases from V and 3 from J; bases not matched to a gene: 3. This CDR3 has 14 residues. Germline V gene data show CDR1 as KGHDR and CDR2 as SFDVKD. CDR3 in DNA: TGTGCCACCAGTGATCATACAGGGGAAGAGACCCAGTACTTC. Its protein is CATSDHTGEETQYF.

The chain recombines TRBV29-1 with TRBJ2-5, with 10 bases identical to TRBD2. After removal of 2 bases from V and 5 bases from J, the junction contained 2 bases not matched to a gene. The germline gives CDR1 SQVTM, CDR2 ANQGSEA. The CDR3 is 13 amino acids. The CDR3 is CSVESGRGETQYF. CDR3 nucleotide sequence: TGCAGCGTTGAAAGCGGGAGGGGGGAGACCCAGTACTTC.

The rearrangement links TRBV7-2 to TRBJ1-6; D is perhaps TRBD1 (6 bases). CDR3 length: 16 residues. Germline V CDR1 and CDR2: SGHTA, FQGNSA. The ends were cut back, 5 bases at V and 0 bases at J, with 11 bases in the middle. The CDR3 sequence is CASSVTGSSYNSPLHF. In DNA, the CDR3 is TGTGCCAGCAGCGTTACAGGGAGCTCCTATAATTCACCCCTCCACTTT.

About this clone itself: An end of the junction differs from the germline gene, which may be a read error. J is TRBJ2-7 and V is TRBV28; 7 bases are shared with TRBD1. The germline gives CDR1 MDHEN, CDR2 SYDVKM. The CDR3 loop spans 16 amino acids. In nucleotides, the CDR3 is TGTGCCAGCAGCTTATGGGGTAGGGGACAGCGCTACGAGCAGTACTTC. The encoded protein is CASSLWGRGQRYEQYF.

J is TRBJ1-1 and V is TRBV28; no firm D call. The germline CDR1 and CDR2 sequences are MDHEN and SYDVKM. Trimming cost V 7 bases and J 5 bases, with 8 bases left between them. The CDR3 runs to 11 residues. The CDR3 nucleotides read TGTGCCAGCATTGCGGGGACTGAAGCTTTCTTT. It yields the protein CASIAGTEAFF.

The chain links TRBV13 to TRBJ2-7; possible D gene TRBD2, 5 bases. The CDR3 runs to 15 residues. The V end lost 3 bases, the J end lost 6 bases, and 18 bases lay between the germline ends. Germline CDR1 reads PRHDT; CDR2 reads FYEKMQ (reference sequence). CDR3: CASSFSRSVSTEQYF. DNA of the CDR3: TGTGCCAGCAGCTTTTCGCGTAGCGTTAGTACCGAGCAGTACTTC.

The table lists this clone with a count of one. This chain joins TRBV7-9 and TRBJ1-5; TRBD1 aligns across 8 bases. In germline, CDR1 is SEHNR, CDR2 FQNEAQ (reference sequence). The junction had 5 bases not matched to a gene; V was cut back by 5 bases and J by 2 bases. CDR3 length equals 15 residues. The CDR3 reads CASSPADRGNQPQHF. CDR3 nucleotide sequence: TGTGCCAGCAGCCCCGCGGACAGGGGCAATCAGCCCCAGCATTTT. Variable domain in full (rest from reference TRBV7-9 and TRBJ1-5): DTGVSQNPRHKITKRGQNVTFRCDPISEHNRLYWYRQTLGQGPEFLTYFQNEAQLEKSRLLSDRFSAERPKGSFSTLEIQRTEQGDSAMYLCASSPADRGNQPQHFGDGTRLSIL.

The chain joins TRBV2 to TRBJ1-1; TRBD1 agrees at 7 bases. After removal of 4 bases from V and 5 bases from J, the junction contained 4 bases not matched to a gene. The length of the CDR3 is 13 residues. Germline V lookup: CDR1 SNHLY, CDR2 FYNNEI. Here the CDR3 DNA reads TGTGCCAGCAGTGGAAACAGGGGAACTGAAGCTTTCTTT. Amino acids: CASSGNRGTEAFF.

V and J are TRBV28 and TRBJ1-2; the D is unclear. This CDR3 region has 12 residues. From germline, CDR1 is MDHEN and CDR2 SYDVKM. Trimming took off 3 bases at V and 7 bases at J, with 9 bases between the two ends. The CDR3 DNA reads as TGTGCCAGCAGTTTCGGTCTTCTTGGCTACACCTTC. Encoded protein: CASSFGLLGYTF.

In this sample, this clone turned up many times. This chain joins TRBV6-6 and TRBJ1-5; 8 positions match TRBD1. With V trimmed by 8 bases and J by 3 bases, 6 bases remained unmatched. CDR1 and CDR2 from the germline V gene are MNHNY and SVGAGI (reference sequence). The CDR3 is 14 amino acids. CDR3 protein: CASQDRENNQPQHF. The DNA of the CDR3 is TGTGCCAGCCAGGACAGGGAGAACAATCAGCCCCAGCATTTT.

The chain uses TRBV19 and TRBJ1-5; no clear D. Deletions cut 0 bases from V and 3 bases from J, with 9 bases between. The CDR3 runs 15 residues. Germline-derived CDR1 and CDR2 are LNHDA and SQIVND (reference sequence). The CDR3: CASSIDSGINQPQHF. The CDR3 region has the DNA TGTGCCAGTAGTATAGATTCAGGTATCAATCAGCCCCAGCATTTT.

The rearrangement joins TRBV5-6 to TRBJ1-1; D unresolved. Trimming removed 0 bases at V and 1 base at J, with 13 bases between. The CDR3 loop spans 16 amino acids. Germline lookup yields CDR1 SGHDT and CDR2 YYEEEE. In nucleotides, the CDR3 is TGTGCCAGCAGCTTGGCCGGATTTGGGCGGAACACTGAAGCTTTCTTT. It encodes CASSLAGFGRNTEAFF.

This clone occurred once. CDR3 sequence (DNA): TGTGCCAGCAGCGACTTGGGGGGGAACACTGAAGCTTTCTTT. Translation gives CASSDLGGNTEAFF. The chain carries TRBV2 and TRBJ1-1; D perhaps matches TRBD1 (5 bases). CDR1 SNHLY and CDR2 FYNNEI come from the germline V gene. CDR3 size: 14 residues. The V end lost 6 bases, the J end lost 1 base, and 12 bases lay between the germline ends. Together with reference TRBV2 and TRBJ1-1, the CDR3 gives the full variable domain: EPEVTQTPSHQVTQMGQEVILRCVPISNHLYFYWYRQILGQKVEFLVSFYNNEISEKSEIFDDQFSVERPDGSNFTLKIRSTKLEDSAMYFCASSDLGGNTEAFFGQGTRLTVV.

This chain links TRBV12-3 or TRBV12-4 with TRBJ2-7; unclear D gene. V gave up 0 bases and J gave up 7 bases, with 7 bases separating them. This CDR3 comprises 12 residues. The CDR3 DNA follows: TGTGCCAGCAGTTTAGCCTCCGGGGAGCAGTACTTC. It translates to CASSLASGEQYF.

The CDR3 is CASSNMVRGKEQYF. Written as DNA, the CDR3 is TGTGCCAGCAGTAATATGGTGCGGGGGAAAGAGCAGTACTTC. The chain links TRBV6-5 to TRBJ2-7; 7 bases are shared with TRBD2. This CDR3 comprises 14 residues. The V gene's germline CDR1 is MNHEY and CDR2 SVGAGI. J was trimmed by 7 bases and V by 5 bases; bases with no gene match: 11.

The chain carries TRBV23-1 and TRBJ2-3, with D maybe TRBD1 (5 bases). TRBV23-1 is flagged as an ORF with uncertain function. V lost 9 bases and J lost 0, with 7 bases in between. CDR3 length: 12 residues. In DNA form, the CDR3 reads TGCGCCAGGAGGACAAGCACAGATACGCAGTATTTT. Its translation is CARRTSTDTQYF.

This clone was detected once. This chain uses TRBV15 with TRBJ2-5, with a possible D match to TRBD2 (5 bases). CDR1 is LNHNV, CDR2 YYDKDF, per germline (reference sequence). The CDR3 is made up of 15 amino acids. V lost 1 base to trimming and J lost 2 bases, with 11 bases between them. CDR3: CATSRVIGNQETQYF. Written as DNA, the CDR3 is TGTGCCACCAGCAGAGTGATCGGGAATCAAGAGACCCAGTACTTC. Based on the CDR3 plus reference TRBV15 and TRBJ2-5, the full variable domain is DAMVIQNPRYQVTQFGKPVTLSCSQTLNHNVMYWYQQKSSQAPKLLFHYYDKDFNNEADTPDNFQSRRPNTSFCFLDIRSPGLGDTAMYLCATSRVIGNQETQYFGPGTRLLVL.

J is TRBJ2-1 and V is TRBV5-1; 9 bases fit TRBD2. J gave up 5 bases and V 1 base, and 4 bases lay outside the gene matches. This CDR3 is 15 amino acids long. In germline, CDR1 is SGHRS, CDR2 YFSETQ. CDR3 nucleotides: TGCGCCAGCAGCTTGCTGACTAGCGGTAACAATGAGCAGTTCTTC. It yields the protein CASSLLTSGNNEQFF. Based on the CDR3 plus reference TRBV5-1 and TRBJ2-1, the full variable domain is KAGVTQTPRYLIKTRGQQVTLSCSPISGHRSVSWYQQTPGQGLQFLFEYFSETQRNKGNFPGRFSGRQFSNSRSEMNVSTLELGDSALYLCASSLLTSGNNEQFFGPGTRLTVL.

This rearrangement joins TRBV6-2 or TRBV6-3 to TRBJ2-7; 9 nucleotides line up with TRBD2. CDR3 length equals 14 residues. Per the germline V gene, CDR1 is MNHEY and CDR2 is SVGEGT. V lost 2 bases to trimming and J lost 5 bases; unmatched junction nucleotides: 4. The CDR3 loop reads CASSYGLAKNEQYF. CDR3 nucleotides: TGTGCCAGCAGTTACGGACTAGCGAAAAACGAGCAGTACTTC.